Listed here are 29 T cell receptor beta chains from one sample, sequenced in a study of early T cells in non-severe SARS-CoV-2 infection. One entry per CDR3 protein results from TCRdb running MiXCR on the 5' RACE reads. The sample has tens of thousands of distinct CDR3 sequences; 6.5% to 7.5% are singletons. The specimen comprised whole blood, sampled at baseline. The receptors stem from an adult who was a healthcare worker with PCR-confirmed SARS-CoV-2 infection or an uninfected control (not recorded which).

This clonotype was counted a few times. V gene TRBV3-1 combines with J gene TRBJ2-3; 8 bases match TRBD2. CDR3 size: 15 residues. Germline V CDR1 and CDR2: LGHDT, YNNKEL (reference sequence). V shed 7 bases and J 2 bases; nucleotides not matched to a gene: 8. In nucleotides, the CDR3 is TGTGCCAGCAATTTGCGGGGGGACGACACAGATACGCAGTATTTT. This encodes CASNLRGDDTDTQYF.

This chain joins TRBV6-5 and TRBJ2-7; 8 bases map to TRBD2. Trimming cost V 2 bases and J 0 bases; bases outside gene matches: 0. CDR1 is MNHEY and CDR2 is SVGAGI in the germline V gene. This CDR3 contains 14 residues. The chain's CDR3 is CASSYSGGSYEQYF. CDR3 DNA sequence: TGTGCCAGCAGTTACAGCGGGGGCTCCTACGAGCAGTACTTC.

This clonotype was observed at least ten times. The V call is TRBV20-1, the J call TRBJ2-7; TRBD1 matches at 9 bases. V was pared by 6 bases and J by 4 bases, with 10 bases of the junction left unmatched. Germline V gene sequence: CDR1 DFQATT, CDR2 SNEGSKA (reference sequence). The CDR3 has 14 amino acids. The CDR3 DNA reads TGCAGTGCCCCCCGGACAGGGGCGAGGTACGAGCAGTACTTC. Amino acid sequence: CSAPRTGARYEQYF.

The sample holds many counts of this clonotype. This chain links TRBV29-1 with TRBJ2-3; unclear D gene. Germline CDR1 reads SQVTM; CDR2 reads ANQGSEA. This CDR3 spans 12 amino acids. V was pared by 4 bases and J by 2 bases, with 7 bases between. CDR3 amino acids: CSVVSVTDTQYF. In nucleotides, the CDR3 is TGCAGCGTTGTTTCTGTCACAGATACGCAGTATTTT.

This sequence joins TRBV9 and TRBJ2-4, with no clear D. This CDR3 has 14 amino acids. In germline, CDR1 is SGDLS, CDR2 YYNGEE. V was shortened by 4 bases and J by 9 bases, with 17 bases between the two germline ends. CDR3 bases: TGTGCCAGCAGCCCGCGTCGAAACTGGGGCATTCAGTACTTC. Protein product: CASSPRRNWGIQYF.

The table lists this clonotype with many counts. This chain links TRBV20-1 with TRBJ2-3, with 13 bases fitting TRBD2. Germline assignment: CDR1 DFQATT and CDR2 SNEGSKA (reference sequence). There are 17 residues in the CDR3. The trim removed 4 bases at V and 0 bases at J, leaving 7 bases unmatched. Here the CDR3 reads CSAIRTSGGFSTDTQYF. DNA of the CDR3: TGCAGTGCTATCCGGACTAGCGGGGGTTTTAGCACAGATACGCAGTATTTT.

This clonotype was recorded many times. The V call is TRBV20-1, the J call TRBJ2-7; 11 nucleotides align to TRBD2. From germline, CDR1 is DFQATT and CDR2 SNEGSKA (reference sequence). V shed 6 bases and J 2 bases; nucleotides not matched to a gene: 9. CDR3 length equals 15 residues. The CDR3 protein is CSALVGTSGTYEQYF. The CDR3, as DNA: TGCAGTGCCCTCGTAGGGACTAGCGGTACCTACGAGCAGTACTTC.

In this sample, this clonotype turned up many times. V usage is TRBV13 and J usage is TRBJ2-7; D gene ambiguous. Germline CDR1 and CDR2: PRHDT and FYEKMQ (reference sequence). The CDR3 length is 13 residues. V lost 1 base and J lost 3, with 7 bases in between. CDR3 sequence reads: CASSLEGDYEQYF. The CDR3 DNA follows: TGTGCCAGCAGCTTAGAGGGCGACTACGAGCAGTACTTC. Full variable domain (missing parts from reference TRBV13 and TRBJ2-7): AAGVIQSPRHLIKEKRETATLKCYPIPRHDTVYWYQQGPGQDPQFLISFYEKMQSDKGSIPDRFSAQQFSDYHSELNMSSLELGDSALYFCASSLEGDYEQYFGPGTRLTVT.

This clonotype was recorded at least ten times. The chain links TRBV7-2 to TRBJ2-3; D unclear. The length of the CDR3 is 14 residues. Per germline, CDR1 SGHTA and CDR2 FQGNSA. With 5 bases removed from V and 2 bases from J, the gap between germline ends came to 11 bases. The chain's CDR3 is CASSPRMVTDTQYF. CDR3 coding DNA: TGTGCCAGCAGCCCCCGGATGGTCACAGATACGCAGTATTTT. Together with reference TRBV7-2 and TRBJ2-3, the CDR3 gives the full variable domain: GAGVSQSPSNKVTEKGKDVELRCDPISGHTALYWYRQSLGQGLEFLIYFQGNSAPDKSGLPSDRFSAERTGGSVSTLTIQRTQQEDSAVYLCASSPRMVTDTQYFGPGTRLTVL.

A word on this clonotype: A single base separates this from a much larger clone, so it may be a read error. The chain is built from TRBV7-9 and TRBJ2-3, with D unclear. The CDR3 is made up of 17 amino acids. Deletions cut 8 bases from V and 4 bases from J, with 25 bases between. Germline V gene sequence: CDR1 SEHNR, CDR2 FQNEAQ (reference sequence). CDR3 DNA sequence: TGTGCCAGCGGCCCCTCGGCCCAGGTATATGGTCCAGATACGCAGTATTTT. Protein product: CASGPSAQVYGPDTQYF.

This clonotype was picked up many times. The CDR3 DNA follows: TGTGCCAGCAGTTACTCGAACGGGGGGCGACAGCCCCAGCATTTT. This codes for CASSYSNGGRQPQHF. The chain uses TRBV6-2 or TRBV6-3 and TRBJ1-5; D might be TRBD1 (6 bases). Germline CDR1 MNHEY, CDR2 SVGEGT. There are 15 residues in the CDR3. V lost 0 bases and J 7 bases, leaving 13 bases between the germline ends.

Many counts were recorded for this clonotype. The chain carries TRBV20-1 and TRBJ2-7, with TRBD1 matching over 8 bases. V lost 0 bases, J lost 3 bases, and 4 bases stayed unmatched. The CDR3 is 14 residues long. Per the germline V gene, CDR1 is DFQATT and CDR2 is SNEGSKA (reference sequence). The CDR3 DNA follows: TGCAGTGCTAGAGAAAGGGACAGGATCTACGAGCAGTACTTC. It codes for CSARERDRIYEQYF.

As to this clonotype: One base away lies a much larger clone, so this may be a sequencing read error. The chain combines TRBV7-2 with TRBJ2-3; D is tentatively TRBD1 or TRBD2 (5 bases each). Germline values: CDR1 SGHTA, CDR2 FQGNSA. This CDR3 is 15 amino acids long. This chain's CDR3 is CVSSPQLRGHDTQYF. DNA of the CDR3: TGTGTCAGCAGCCCCCAACTGAGGGGCCATGATACGCAGTATTTT.

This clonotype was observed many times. The CDR3 sequence: CAISDQNRGENSPLHF. Written as DNA, the CDR3 is TGTGCCATCAGTGACCAAAACAGGGGTGAGAATTCACCCCTCCACTTT. The gene calls are TRBV10-3 and TRBJ1-6; 7 nucleotides align to TRBD1. CDR1 is ENHRY, CDR2 SYGVKD, per germline. V was pared by 3 bases and J by 7 bases, with 9 bases of the junction left unmatched. The CDR3 sequence is 16 residues long.

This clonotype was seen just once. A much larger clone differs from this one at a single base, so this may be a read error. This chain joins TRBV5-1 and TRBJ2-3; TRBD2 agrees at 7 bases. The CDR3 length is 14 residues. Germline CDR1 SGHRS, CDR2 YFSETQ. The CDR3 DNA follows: TGCACCAGCAGCTTCCCGGCGGGGGCAGATACGCAGTATTTT. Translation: CTSSFPAGADTQYF.

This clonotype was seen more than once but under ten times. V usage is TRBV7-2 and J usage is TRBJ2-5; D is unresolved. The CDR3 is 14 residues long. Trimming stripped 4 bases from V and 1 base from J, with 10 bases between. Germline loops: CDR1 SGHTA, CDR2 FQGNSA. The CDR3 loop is CASSSRLTQETQYF. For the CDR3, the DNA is TGTGCCAGCAGCTCACGACTCACCCAAGAGACCCAGTACTTC.

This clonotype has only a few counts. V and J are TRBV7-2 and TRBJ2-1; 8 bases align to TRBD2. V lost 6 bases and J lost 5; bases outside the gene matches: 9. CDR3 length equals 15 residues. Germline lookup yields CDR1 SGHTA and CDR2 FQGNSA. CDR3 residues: CASSLSGSYNNEQFF. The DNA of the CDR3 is TGTGCCAGCAGTCTAAGCGGGAGCTACAACAATGAGCAGTTCTTC.

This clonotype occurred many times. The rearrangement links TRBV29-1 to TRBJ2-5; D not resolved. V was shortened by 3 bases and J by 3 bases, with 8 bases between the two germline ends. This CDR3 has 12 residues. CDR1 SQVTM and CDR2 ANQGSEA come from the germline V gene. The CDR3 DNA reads TGCAGCGTTGACAGGAAAAAAGAGACCCAGTACTTC. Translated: CSVDRKKETQYF.

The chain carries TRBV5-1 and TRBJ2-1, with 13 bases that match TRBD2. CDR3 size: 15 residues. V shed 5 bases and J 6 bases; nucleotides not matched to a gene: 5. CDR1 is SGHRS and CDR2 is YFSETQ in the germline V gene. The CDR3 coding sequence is TGCGCCAGCAGACTGGGACTAGCGGGGCCCAATGAGCAGTTCTTC. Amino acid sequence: CASRLGLAGPNEQFF.

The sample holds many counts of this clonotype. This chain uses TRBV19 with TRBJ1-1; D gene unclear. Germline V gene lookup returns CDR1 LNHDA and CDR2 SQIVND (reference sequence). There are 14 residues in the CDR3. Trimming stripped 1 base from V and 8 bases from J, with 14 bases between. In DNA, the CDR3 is TGTGCCAGTAGTATAGCTCGGGAAGGGCCAGAAGCTTTCTTT. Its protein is CASSIAREGPEAFF.

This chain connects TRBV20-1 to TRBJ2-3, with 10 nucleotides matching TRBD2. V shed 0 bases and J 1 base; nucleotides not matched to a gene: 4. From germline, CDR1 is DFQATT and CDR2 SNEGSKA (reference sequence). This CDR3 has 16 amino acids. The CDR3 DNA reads TGCAGTGCTAGAGATGAAGGGACTAGCGGCACAGATACGCAGTATTTT. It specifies CSARDEGTSGTDTQYF.

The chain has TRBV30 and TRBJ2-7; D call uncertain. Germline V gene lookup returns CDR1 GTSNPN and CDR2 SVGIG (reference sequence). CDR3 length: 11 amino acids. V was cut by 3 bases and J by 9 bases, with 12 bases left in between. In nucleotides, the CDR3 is TGTGCCTGGAGCCCGGGCCGACGGCAGTACTTC. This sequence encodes CAWSPGRRQYF.

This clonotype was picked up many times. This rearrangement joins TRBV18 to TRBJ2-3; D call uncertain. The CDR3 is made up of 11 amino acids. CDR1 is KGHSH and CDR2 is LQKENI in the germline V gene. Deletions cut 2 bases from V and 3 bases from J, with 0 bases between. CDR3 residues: CASSPTDTQYF. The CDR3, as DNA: TGTGCCAGCTCACCAACAGATACGCAGTATTTT.

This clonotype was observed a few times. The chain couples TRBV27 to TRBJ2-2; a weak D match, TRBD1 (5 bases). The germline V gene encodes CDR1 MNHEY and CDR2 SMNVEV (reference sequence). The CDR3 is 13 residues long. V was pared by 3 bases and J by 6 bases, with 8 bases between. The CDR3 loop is CASSLMGPGELFF. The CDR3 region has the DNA TGTGCCAGCAGTTTGATGGGGCCCGGGGAGCTGTTTTTT.

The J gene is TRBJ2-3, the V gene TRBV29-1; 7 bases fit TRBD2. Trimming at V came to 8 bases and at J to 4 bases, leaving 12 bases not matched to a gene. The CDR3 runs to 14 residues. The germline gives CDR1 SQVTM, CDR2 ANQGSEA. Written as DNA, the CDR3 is TGCAGCTCCTGGGAGCGGGGTCGGTCAGATACGCAGTATTTT. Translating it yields CSSWERGRSDTQYF.

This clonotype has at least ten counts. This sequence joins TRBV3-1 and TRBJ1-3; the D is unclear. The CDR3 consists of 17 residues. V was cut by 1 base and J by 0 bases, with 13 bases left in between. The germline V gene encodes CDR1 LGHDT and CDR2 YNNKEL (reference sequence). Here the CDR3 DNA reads TGTGCCAGCAGCCAAGTACTTATGACGGTCTCTGGAAACACCATATATTTT. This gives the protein CASSQVLMTVSGNTIYF.

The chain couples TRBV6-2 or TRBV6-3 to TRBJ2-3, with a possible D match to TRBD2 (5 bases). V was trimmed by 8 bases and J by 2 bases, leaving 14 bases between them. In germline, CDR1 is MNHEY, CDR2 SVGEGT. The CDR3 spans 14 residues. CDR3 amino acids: CASGEHRITDTQYF. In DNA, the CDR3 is TGTGCCAGCGGGGAGCACCGAATCACAGATACGCAGTATTTT.

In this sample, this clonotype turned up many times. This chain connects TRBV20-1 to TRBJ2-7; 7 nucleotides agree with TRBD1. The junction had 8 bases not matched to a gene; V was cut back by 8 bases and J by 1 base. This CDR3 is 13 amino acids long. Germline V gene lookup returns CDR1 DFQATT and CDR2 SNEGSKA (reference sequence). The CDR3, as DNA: TGCAGTTACCGGGACAGAGGGTCCTACGAGCAGTACTTC. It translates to CSYRDRGSYEQYF.

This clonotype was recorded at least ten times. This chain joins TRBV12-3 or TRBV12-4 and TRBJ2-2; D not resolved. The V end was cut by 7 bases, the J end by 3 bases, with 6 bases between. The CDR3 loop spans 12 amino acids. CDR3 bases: TGTGCCAGCACATGGCACACCGGGGAGCTGTTTTTT. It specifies CASTWHTGELFF.